This T cell receptor (beta chain) was profiled in a study of beta chain features in type 1 diabetes. One heparinised blood draw averaging around 120 mL was given by each donor. Every bit of the isolated RNA underwent reverse transcription, so sequencing read expressed TCRB transcripts. Only in-frame clones appear in the TCRdb table, and some are missing; sequencing was by immunoSEQ multiplex PCR. Of hundreds of thousands of clones listed, roughly an eighth were seen once; the top ten hold just under 0.04%. This clone was seen a few times. Antigen specificity is unknown. Notes on the study in general: When Type 1 diabetes patients were examined, their TCRB CDR3s proved moderately but significantly shorter in all four CD4+ subsets.

The germline V gene has CDR1 SGHRS and CDR2 YFSETQ. Trimming stripped 9 bases from V and 0 bases from J, with 15 bases between. CDR3 size: 15 residues. The sample was naive CD4+ T cells from blood. The TCR originated in a young man with type 1 diabetes. The rearrangement links TRBV5-1 to TRBJ2-2; D possibly corresponds to TRBD1 (5 bases). The CDR3 sequence is CATARTDTNTGELFF. CDR3 nucleotides: TGCGCCACTGCAAGGACGGACACGAACACCGGGGAGCTGTTTTTT.